The next 6 T cell receptor beta chains were all read from a single sample in a study of cytomegalovirus exposure and HLA in healthy donors (dated by TCRdb to the late 2010s). The library came from the immunoSEQ multiplex PCR assay. For the multiplex PCR, a mixture combining 60 forward primers for TCR Vbeta segments and 13 reverse primers for TCR Jbeta segments was used. In TCRdb, the immuneACCESS table is reduced to in-frame sequences with V and J assigned. These tables do not hold every clone; where another copy was compared, an unresolved V gene accounts for under half, and the others remain unexplained. This sample is represented by some 150,000 clones; 70% to 85% of them were singletons. The top ten hold roughly 1.9% of the sample. Input material: PBMCs. Receptors originate from a man between 40 and 49 years old in good health and CMV-seronegative.

The chain joins TRBV29-1 to TRBJ1-1; 10 bases are shared with TRBD1. J was trimmed by 3 bases and V by 7 bases; bases with no gene match: 8. CDR1 SQVTM and CDR2 ANQGSEA come from the germline V gene. This CDR3 is 14 amino acids long. CDR3 nucleotide sequence: TGCAGCGCTTCGGGACAGGGGACATACACTGAAGCTTTCTTT. Its translation is CSASGQGTYTEAFF.

J is TRBJ2-1 and V is TRBV5-1, with a possible D match to TRBD2 (6 bases). CDR3 length: 14 amino acids. The V end lost 0 bases, the J end lost 7 bases, and 11 bases lay between the germline ends. CDR1 and CDR2 (germline): SGHRS, YFSETQ. CDR3 DNA sequence: TGCGCCAGCAGCTTGGTTGGAGGGGAGAATGAGCAGTTCTTC. Its translation: CASSLVGGENEQFF.

The genes are TRBV27 and TRBJ2-1; 10 nucleotides agree with TRBD1. Germline V lookup: CDR1 MNHEY, CDR2 SMNVEV (reference sequence). The CDR3 is 13 amino acids. V shed 0 bases, J shed 15 bases, and the junction held 5 bases outside the gene matches. In nucleotides, the CDR3 is TGTGCCAGCAGTTTATCGTCGACAGGGGGCGCGTTCTTC. Translation: CASSLSSTGGAFF.

The chain recombines TRBV7-9 with TRBJ2-1; 7 bases fit TRBD2. The V segment lost 5 bases and the J segment 0 bases; nucleotides outside the gene matches: 7. CDR1 and CDR2 from the germline V gene are SEHNR and FQNEAQ (reference sequence). CDR3 length: 16 residues. In DNA form, the CDR3 reads TGTGCCAGCAGCCCTCTAGCGGCTCTCTCCTACAATGAGCAGTTCTTC. Protein sequence: CASSPLAALSYNEQFF. Drawing the rest from reference TRBV7-9 and TRBJ2-1, the complete variable domain is DTGVSQNPRHKITKRGQNVTFRCDPISEHNRLYWYRQTLGQGPEFLTYFQNEAQLEKSRLLSDRFSAERPKGSFSTLEIQRTEQGDSAMYLCASSPLAALSYNEQFFGPGTRLTVL.

This clone has a handful of counts. The chain couples TRBV4-1 to TRBJ2-5, with D possibly being TRBD2 (5 bases). Trimming shortened V by 4 bases and J by 4 bases, and 13 bases separated the two germline ends. Germline values: CDR1 MGHRA, CDR2 YSYEKL. The CDR3 has 14 amino acids. The chain's CDR3 is CASSRERGTETQYF. CDR3 DNA sequence: TGCGCCAGCAGCCGAGAACGGGGTACAGAGACCCAGTACTTC.

The CDR3, as DNA: TGTGCCAGCAGTTTATGGATTTCGGGAGCTAACTATGGCTACACCTTC. It translates to CASSLWISGANYGYTF. This chain uses TRBV28 with TRBJ1-2; no clear D. Trimming removed 0 bases from V and 0 bases from J, with 11 bases in between. Germline V CDR1 and CDR2: MDHEN, SYDVKM. This CDR3 is 16 amino acids long.